This T cell receptor beta chain was obtained from a study of blood T cell repertoires in COVID-19. In the study overall: The study drew acute and convalescent COVID-19 samples from the United States, Italy and Spain. Nucleic acid was either cDNA or gDNA, and it came from T cells, B-cell-depleted T cells, or PBMCs.

Trimming took 8 bases from V and 0 from J, leaving 8 bases between them. Germline V CDR1 and CDR2: MNHEY, SVGAGI. This CDR3 is 13 amino acids long. Per the study methods: Reference gene primer amplification gave nucleated cell count estimates. TCRdb's copy holds only in-frame clones and misses some; the assay was immunoSEQ multiplex PCR. V and J calls and clone size are those listed in that table; D and trimming were worked out from the DNA. The profile shows about 71,000 clones, about 90% of them singletons. This TCR was sampled from a human donor in a cohort sampled during active COVID-19. Sequenced input: peripheral blood. The rearrangement joins TRBV6-5 to TRBJ1-3; a possible D gene is TRBD1 (6 bases). The CDR3 region has the DNA TGTGCCAGCCGACAGGTCTCTGGAAACACCATATATTTT. Residues: CASRQVSGNTIYF.